A single sample is the source of the 17 T cell receptor beta chains below, sequenced in a study of cytomegalovirus exposure and HLA in healthy donors. PCR amplification relied on 60 Vbeta primers (plus 13 Jbeta primers). Only in-frame clones appear in the TCRdb table, and some are missing; sequencing was by immunoSEQ multiplex PCR. This repertoire shows some 140,000 clones, approximately 70% found once; its top ten account for approximately 1.6%. Sequencing was carried out using PBMCs. The receptors originated from a human donor in good health.

The CDR3 loop reads CASSIDRYRGQGVQPQHF. The CDR3 coding sequence is TGTGCCAGTAGTATAGATCGATACCGGGGACAGGGGGTTCAGCCCCAGCATTTT. J is TRBJ1-5 and V is TRBV19; 11 bases are a match to TRBD1. The CDR3 spans 18 residues. The ends lost 0 bases at V and 6 bases at J; junction bases unmatched: 10. Germline-derived CDR1 and CDR2 are LNHDA and SQIVND (reference sequence).

The V and J genes are TRBV19 and TRBJ1-6; TRBD1 is a possible D gene (5 bases). From germline, CDR1 is LNHDA and CDR2 SQIVND (reference sequence). V was shortened by 6 bases and J by 10 bases, with 10 bases between the two germline ends. This CDR3 has 12 residues. In DNA, the CDR3 is TGTGCCAGTAGCCCTACAGGCTCACCCCTCCACTTT. Encoded protein: CASSPTGSPLHF.

In this sample, this clone turned up once. This sequence joins TRBV5-1 and TRBJ1-5; maybe TRBD1 (5 bases). This CDR3 region has 17 residues. Germline CDR1 and CDR2: SGHRS and YFSETQ. Trimming stripped 2 bases from V and 6 bases from J, with 21 bases between. The CDR3 DNA reads as TGCGCCAGCAGCTTCGGCCCGGTATATCAGGGAACTCAGCCCCAGCATTTT. It translates to CASSFGPVYQGTQPQHF.

CDR3 region: CASSPVITTGGLETQYF. DNA for the CDR3: TGTGCCAGCAGCCCGGTAATCACGACAGGGGGCTTGGAGACCCAGTACTTC. The V gene is TRBV7-8, the J gene TRBJ2-5; 10 nucleotides align to TRBD1. The CDR3 runs 17 residues. The V gene end was trimmed by 5 bases and the J gene end by 5 bases; junction bases not matched to a gene: 14. CDR1 and CDR2 from the germline V gene are SGHVS and FQNEAQ.

This clone appeared a few times. This chain links TRBV7-9 with TRBJ1-1; maybe TRBD1 (6 bases). The CDR3 has 14 amino acids. V lost 3 bases and J 0 bases, leaving 8 bases between the germline ends. CDR1 and CDR2 (germline): SEHNR, FQNEAQ (reference sequence). Written as DNA, the CDR3 is TGTGCCAGCAGCTTGGACAGCATGAACACTGAAGCTTTCTTT. Protein sequence: CASSLDSMNTEAFF.

This clone occurred once. J is TRBJ2-7 and V is TRBV28; 9 nucleotides line up with TRBD1. The V segment lost 5 bases and the J segment 7 bases; nucleotides outside the gene matches: 3. The CDR3 is made up of 12 amino acids. Germline CDR1 is MDHEN and CDR2 is SYDVKM. The CDR3 is CASSQDRGEQYF. CDR3 nucleotides: TGTGCCAGCAGTCAGGACAGGGGAGAGCAGTACTTC.

The chain uses TRBV2 and TRBJ2-2; TRBD1 matches 8 bases. Germline assignment: CDR1 SNHLY and CDR2 FYNNEI. The CDR3 consists of 15 residues. V dropped 6 bases and J dropped 4; count of bases not matched to a gene: 7. The CDR3 DNA sequence: TGTGCCAGCAGGGACAGGGATACCGGCACCGGGGAGCTGTTTTTT. Translated: CASRDRDTGTGELFF.

This clone was seen a single time. In DNA form, the CDR3 reads TGTGCCAGCAGTTTACCGGGACAGGGGATCACAGATACGCAGTATTTT. Amino acid sequence: CASSLPGQGITDTQYF. V usage is TRBV28 and J usage is TRBJ2-3, with 10 bases identical to TRBD1. CDR3 length equals 16 residues. Trimming at V came to 2 bases and at J to 2 bases, leaving 4 bases not matched to a gene. CDR1 is MDHEN and CDR2 is SYDVKM in the germline V gene.

This clone was seen only a few times. The chain is built from TRBV5-6 and TRBJ2-3; D possibly corresponds to TRBD2 (6 bases). This CDR3 contains 15 residues. Trimming took off 2 bases at V and 1 base at J, with 11 bases between the two ends. The V gene's germline CDR1 is SGHDT and CDR2 YYEEEE. Written as DNA, the CDR3 is TGTGCCAGCAGCTTTCGATTAGCGGGCACAGATACGCAGTATTTT. It is translated as CASSFRLAGTDTQYF. The full variable domain, its missing parts supplied by reference TRBV5-6 and TRBJ2-3, is DAGVTQSPTHLIKTRGQQVTLRCSPKSGHDTVSWYQQALGQGPQFIFQYYEEEERQRGNFPDRFSGHQFPNYSSELNVNALLLGDSALYLCASSFRLAGTDTQYFGPGTRLTVL.

The genes are TRBV28 and TRBJ1-5, with D perhaps TRBD1 (5 bases). Trimming pared 0 bases from V and 1 base from J, leaving 10 bases between. The CDR3 spans 16 residues. Germline loops: CDR1 MDHEN, CDR2 SYDVKM. The CDR3: CASSLWAGTSNQPQHF. The CDR3 nucleotides are TGTGCCAGCAGTTTATGGGCGGGGACCAGCAATCAGCCCCAGCATTTT.

This chain uses TRBV6-5 with TRBJ1-5, with 7 positions matching TRBD1. There are 15 residues in the CDR3. The junction had 12 bases not matched to a gene; V was cut back by 9 bases and J by 4 bases. Germline V gives CDR1 MNHEY, CDR2 SVGAGI. The CDR3 loop reads CASRRDRRTNQPQHF. CDR3 in DNA: TGTGCCAGTCGACGGGACAGAAGAACTAATCAGCCCCAGCATTTT.

This sequence joins TRBV10-2 and TRBJ2-5; D not resolved. The end of the DNA aligns better with TRBJ2-7, so the J call may be wrong. This CDR3 has 11 amino acids. Germline V gene sequence: CDR1 WSHSY, CDR2 SAAADI. CDR3 coding DNA: TGCGCCAGCAGTGAGTCCTACGAGCAGTACTTC. Translating gives CASSESYEQYF.

The rearrangement links TRBV2 to TRBJ1-2; D is unclear. The V end lost 10 bases, the J end lost 0 bases, and 15 bases lay between the germline ends. The CDR3 spans 14 residues. From germline, CDR1 is SNHLY and CDR2 FYNNEI. CDR3 sequence: CATTRTEANYGYTF. CDR3 DNA sequence: TGTGCCACAACTAGGACCGAAGCTAACTATGGCTACACCTTC.

V is TRBV4-3 and J is TRBJ2-1, with D possibly being TRBD1 (6 bases). This CDR3 contains 16 residues. Germline CDR1 is LGHNA and CDR2 is YSLEER. The V end was cut by 3 bases, the J end by 4 bases, with 16 bases between. The CDR3: CASSQATGTLYNEQFF. DNA for the CDR3: TGCGCCAGCAGCCAGGCAACCGGGACATTATACAATGAGCAGTTCTTC.

This chain uses TRBV19 with TRBJ2-7; a possible D gene is TRBD2 (5 bases). Trimming took off 8 bases at V and 0 bases at J, with 11 bases between the two ends. CDR1 and CDR2 from the germline V gene are LNHDA and SQIVND (reference sequence). The length of the CDR3 is 13 residues. This chain's CDR3 is CASEGGSSYEQYF. Written as DNA, the CDR3 is TGTGCCAGTGAAGGTGGGAGCTCCTACGAGCAGTACTTC.

The chain couples TRBV28 to TRBJ1-2; no clear D gene. The CDR3 contains 13 residues. Deletions cut 5 bases from V and 2 bases from J, with 9 bases between. Germline-derived CDR1 and CDR2 are MDHEN and SYDVKM. CDR3 loop: CASSPGVNYGYTF. CDR3 bases: TGTGCCAGCAGTCCTGGAGTAAACTATGGCTACACCTTC.

The chain combines TRBV5-4 with TRBJ2-1; TRBD1 matches 10 bases. Looked up from germline, CDR1 is SGHNT and CDR2 is YYREEE (reference sequence). Trimming at V came to 3 bases and at J to 5 bases, leaving 5 bases not matched to a gene. The CDR3 length is 15 residues. The CDR3 coding sequence is TGTGCCAGCAGCTCGCCGGGACAGGGGCACAATGAGCAGTTCTTC. The encoded protein is CASSSPGQGHNEQFF.